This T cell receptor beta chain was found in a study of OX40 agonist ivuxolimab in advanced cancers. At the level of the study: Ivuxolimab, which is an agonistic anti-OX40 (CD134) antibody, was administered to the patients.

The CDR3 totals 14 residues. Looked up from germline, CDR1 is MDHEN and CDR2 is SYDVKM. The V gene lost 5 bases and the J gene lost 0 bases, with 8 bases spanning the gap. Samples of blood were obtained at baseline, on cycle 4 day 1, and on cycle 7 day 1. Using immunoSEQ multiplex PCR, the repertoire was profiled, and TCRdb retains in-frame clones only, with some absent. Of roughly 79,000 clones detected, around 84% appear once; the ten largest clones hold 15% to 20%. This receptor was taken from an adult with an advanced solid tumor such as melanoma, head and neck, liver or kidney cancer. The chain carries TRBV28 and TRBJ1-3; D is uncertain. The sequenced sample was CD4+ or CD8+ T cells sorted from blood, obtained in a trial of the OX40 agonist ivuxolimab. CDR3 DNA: TGTGCCAGCAGTGGGCGGAACTCTGGAAACACCATATATTTT. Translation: CASSGRNSGNTIYF.